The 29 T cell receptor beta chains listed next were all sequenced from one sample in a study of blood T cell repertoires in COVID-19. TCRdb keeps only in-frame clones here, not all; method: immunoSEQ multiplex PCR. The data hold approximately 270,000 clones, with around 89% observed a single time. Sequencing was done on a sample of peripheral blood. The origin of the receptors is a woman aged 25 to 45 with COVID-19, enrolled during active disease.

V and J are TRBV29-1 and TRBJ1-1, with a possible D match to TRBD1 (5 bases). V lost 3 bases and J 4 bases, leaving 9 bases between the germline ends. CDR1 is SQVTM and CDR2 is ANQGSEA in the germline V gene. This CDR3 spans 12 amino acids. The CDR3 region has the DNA TGCAGCGTTGACAGGGAACGCACTGAAGCTTTCTTT. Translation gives CSVDRERTEAFF.

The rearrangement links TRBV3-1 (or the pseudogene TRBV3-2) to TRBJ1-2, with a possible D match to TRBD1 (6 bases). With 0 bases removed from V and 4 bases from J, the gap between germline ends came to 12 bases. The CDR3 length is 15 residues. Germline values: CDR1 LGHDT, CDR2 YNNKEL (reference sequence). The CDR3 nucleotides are TGTGCCAGCAGCCAAGATTTAACAGGGACCTATGGCTACACCTTC. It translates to CASSQDLTGTYGYTF.

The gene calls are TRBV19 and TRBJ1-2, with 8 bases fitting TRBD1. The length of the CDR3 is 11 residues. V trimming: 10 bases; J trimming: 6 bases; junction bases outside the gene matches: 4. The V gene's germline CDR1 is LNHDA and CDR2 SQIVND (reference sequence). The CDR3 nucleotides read TGTGCCACTTCACAGGGGGATGGCTACACCTTC. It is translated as CATSQGDGYTF.

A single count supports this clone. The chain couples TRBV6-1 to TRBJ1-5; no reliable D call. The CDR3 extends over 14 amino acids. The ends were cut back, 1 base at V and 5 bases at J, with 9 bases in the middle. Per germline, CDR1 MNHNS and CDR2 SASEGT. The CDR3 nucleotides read TGTGCCAGCAGTGAAGTAACCGGAGATCAGCCCCAGCATTTT. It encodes CASSEVTGDQPQHF.

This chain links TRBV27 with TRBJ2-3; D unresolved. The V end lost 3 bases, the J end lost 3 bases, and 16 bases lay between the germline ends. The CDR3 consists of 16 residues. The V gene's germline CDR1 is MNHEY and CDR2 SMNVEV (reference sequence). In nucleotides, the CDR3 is TGTGCCAGCAGTTTCGATTCCGGAGATGGGACAGATACGCAGTATTTT. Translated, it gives CASSFDSGDGTDTQYF.

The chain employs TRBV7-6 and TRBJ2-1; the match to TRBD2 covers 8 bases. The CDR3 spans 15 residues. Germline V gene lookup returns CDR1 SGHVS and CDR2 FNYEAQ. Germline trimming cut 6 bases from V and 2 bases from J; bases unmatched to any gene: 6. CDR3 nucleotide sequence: TGTGCCAGCAGTCAACGGGGGGGACCCTACAATGAGCAGTTCTTC. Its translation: CASSQRGGPYNEQFF.

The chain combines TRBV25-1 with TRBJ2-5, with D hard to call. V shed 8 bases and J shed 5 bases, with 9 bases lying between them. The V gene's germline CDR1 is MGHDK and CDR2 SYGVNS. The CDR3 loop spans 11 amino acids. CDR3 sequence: CASSTRETQYF. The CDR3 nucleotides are TGTGCCAGCTCCACGAGGGAGACCCAGTACTTC.

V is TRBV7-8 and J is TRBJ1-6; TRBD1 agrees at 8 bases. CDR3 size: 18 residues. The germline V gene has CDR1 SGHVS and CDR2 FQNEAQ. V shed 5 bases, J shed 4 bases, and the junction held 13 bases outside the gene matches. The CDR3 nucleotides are TGTGCCAGCAGCCCCGGACAGGGAAGGACCGCGTATAATTCACCCCTCCACTTT. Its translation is CASSPGQGRTAYNSPLHF.

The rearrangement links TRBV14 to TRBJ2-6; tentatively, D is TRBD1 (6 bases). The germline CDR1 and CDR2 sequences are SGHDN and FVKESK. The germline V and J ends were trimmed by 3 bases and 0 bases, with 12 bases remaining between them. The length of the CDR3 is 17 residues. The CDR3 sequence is CASSHGQGSSGANVLTF. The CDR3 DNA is TGTGCCAGCAGCCATGGGCAGGGGAGCTCTGGGGCCAACGTCCTGACTTTC.

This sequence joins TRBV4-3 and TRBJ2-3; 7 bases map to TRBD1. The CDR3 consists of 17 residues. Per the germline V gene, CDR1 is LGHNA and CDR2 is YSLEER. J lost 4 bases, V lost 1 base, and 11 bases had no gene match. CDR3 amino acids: CASSQGPGGFNSDTQYF. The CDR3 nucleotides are TGCGCCAGCAGCCAAGGCCCAGGGGGTTTTAATTCAGATACGCAGTATTTT.

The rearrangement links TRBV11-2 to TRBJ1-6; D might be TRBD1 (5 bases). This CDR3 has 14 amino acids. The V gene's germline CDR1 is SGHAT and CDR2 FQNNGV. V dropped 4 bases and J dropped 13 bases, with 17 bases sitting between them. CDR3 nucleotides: TGTGCCAGCAGCTCCAAGGAACAGGTAGAGCCCCTCCACTTT. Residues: CASSSKEQVEPLHF.

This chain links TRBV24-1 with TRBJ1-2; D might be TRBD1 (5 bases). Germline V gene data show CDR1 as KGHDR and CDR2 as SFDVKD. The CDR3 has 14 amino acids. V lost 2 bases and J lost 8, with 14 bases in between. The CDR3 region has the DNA TGTGCCACCAGTGATTCGGCGGGGGTCAGCGGCTACACCTTC. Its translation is CATSDSAGVSGYTF.

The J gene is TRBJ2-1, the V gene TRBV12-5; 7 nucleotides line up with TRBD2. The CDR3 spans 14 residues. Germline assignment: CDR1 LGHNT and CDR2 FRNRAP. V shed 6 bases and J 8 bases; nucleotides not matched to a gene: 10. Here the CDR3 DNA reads TGTGCTAGTGGCCCCCAGCGGGGCTTCGATGAGCAGTTCTTC. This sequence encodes CASGPQRGFDEQFF.

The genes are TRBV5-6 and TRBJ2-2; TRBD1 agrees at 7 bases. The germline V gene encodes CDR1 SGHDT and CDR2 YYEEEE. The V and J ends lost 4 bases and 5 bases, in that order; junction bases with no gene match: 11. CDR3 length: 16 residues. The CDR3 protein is CASSKRGQLLTGELFF. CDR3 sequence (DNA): TGTGCCAGCAGCAAGAGGGGACAGCTACTAACCGGGGAGCTGTTTTTT. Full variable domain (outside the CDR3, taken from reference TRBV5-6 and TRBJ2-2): DAGVTQSPTHLIKTRGQQVTLRCSPKSGHDTVSWYQQALGQGPQFIFQYYEEEERQRGNFPDRFSGHQFPNYSSELNVNALLLGDSALYLCASSKRGQLLTGELFFGEGSRLTVL.

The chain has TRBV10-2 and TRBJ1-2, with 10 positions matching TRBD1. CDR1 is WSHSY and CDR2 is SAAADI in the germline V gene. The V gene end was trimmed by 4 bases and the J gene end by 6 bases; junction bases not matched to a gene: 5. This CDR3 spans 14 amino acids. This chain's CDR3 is CASSAAGTGDGYTF. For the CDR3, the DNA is TGCGCCAGCAGTGCTGCCGGGACAGGGGATGGCTACACCTTC.

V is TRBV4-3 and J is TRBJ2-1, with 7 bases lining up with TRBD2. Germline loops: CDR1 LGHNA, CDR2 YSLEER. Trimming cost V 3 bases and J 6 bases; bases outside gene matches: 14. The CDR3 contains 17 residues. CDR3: CASSQPPGLADFNEQFF. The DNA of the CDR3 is TGCGCCAGCAGCCAGCCCCCGGGGCTAGCGGATTTCAATGAGCAGTTCTTC.

The CDR3 DNA is TGTGCCAGCAGCTTAACTAGCGGATTCCCGGGCTCCTACGAGCAGTACGTC. It is translated as CASSLTSGFPGSYEQYV. The V gene is TRBV7-2, the J gene TRBJ2-7, with 8 nucleotides matching TRBD2. Germline V gives CDR1 SGHTA, CDR2 FQGNSA. The CDR3 extends over 17 amino acids. V was clipped by 2 bases and J by 0 bases; unmatched bases: 9.

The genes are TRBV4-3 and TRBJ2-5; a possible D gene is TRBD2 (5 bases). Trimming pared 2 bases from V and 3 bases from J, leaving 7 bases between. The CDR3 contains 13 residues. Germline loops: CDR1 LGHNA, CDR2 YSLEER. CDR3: CASSQTREETQYF. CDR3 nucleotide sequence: TGCGCCAGCAGCCAAACGAGGGAAGAGACCCAGTACTTC.

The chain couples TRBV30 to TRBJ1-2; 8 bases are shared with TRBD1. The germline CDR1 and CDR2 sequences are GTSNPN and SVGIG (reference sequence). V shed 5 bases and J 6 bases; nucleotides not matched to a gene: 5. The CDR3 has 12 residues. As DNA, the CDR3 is TGTGCCTGGGGACAGGGTTTCGATGGCTACACCTTC. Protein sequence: CAWGQGFDGYTF.

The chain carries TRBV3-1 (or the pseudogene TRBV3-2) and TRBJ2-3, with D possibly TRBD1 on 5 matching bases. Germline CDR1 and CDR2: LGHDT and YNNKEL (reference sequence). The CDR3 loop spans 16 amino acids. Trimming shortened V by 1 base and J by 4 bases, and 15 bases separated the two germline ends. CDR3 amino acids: CASSQGVRQGPDTQYF. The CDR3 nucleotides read TGTGCCAGCAGCCAAGGAGTGCGTCAGGGCCCAGATACGCAGTATTTT.

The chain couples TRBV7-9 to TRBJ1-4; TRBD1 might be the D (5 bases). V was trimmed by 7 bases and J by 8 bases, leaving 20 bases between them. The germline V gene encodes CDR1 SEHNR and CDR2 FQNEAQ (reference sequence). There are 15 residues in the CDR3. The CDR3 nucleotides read TGTGCCAGCACCCCGCGGGGGGGAGGAGGCGAAAAACTGTTTTTT. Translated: CASTPRGGGGEKLFF.

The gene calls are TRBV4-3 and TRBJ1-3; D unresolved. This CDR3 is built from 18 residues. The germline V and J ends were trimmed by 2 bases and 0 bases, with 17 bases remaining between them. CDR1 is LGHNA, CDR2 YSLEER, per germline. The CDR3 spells CASSQSLVRLSSGNTIYF. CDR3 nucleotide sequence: TGCGCCAGCAGCCAATCTCTGGTCCGTCTTAGCTCTGGAAACACCATATATTTT.

The chain's CDR3 is CASSYTGRANEQFF. The CDR3 DNA reads as TGTGCCAGCAGTTATACCGGGAGGGCAAACGAGCAGTTCTTC. The chain joins TRBV6-5 to TRBJ2-1; the match to TRBD2 covers 8 bases. The CDR3 covers 14 residues. Looked up from germline, CDR1 is MNHEY and CDR2 is SVGAGI. The junction had 8 bases not matched to a gene; V was cut back by 3 bases and J by 10 bases.

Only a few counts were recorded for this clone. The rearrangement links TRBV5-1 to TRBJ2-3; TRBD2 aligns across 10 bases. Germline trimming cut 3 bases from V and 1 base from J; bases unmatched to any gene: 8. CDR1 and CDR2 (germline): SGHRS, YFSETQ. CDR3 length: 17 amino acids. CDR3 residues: CASSSHQLAGGTDTQYF. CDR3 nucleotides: TGCGCCAGCAGCTCCCATCAGCTAGCGGGGGGCACAGATACGCAGTATTTT. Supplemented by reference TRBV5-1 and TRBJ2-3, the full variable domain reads KAGVTQTPRYLIKTRGQQVTLSCSPISGHRSVSWYQQTPGQGLQFLFEYFSETQRNKGNFPGRFSGRQFSNSRSEMNVSTLELGDSALYLCASSSHQLAGGTDTQYFGPGTRLTVL.

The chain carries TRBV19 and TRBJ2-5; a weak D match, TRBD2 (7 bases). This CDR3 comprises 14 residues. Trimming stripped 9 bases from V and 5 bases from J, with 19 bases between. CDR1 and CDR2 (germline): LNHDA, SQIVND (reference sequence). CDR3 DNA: TGTGCCAGCGGGGGGCTGGGTCTCTGGGAGACCCAGTACTTC. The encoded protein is CASGGLGLWETQYF.

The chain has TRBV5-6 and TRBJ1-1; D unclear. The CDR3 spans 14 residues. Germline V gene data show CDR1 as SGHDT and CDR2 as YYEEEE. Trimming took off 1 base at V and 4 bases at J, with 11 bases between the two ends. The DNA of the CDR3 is TGTGCCAGCAGCTTGAACCGGGTTAGCACTGAAGCTTTCTTT. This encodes CASSLNRVSTEAFF.

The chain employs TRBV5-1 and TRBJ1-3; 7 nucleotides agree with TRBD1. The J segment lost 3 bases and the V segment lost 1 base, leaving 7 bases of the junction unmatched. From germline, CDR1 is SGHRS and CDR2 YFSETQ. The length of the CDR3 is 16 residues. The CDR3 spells CASSLRRGLVGNTIYF. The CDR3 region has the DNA TGCGCCAGCAGCTTGCGAAGGGGGCTTGTTGGAAACACCATATATTTT.

The CDR3 DNA follows: TGTGCCAGCAGCTTTAAATCGGGGACTAGCGGGGGCTACAATGAGCAGTTCTTC. Residues: CASSFKSGTSGGYNEQFF. The rearrangement links TRBV7-2 to TRBJ2-1; 14 nucleotides agree with TRBD2. This CDR3 has 18 amino acids. Trimming cost V 3 bases and J 3 bases; bases outside gene matches: 7. From germline, CDR1 is SGHTA and CDR2 FQGNSA.

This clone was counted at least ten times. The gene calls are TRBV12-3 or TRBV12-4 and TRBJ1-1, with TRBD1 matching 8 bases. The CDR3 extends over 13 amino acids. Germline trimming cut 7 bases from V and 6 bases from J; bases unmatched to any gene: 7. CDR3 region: CASINGQGAEAFF. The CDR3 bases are TGTGCCAGCATTAATGGACAGGGTGCTGAAGCTTTCTTT.